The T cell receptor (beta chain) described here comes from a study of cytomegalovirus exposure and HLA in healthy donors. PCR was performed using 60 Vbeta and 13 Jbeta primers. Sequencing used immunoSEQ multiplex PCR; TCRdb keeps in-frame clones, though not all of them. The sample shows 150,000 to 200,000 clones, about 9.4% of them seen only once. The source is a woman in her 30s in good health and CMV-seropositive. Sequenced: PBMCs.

Written as DNA, the CDR3 is TGCGCCAGCAGTGGGGGTTTTAGCGGCTCCTACGAGCAGTACTTC. Protein sequence: CASSGGFSGSYEQYF. The chain employs TRBV10-1 and TRBJ2-7; possibly TRBD2 for D (6 bases). V shed 4 bases and J shed 0 bases, with 13 bases lying between them. Germline CDR1 and CDR2: WNHNN and SYGVQD (reference sequence). This CDR3 has 15 residues.